Listed here are 11 T cell receptor beta chains from one sample, sequenced in a study of blood T cell repertoires in COVID-19. Assay used: immunoSEQ multiplex PCR; TCRdb lists only in-frame clones, some missing. The sample holds hundreds of thousands of clones; around 89% are singletons and the top ten take 2% to 2.5%. Sequenced input: PBMCs or T cells enriched from blood (not recorded which). All receptors come from an older woman in a cohort exposed to, infected with or recovered from COVID-19 (not recorded which).

This clone was seen only once. The CDR3 sequence: CASSSTALQVLVGFF. The CDR3 DNA is TGTGCCAGCAGCTCCACGGCCCTACAGGTTCTGGTAGGTTTCTTT. The chain combines TRBV5-6 with TRBJ1-1; weak D call: TRBD1 (5 bases). Trimming cost V 3 bases and J 13 bases, with 25 bases left between them. Germline CDR1 is SGHDT and CDR2 is YYEEEE. This CDR3 comprises 15 residues.

This clone was found a few times. The chain joins TRBV4-3 to TRBJ2-5; D gene ambiguous. This CDR3 spans 15 amino acids. Germline assignment: CDR1 LGHNA and CDR2 YSLEER. The V end lost 0 bases, the J end lost 5 bases, and 13 bases lay between the germline ends. CDR3 in DNA: TGCGCCAGCAGCCAAGATGTAAGGTCACAGGAGACCCAGTACTTC. It encodes CASSQDVRSQETQYF.

The rearrangement uses TRBV15 and TRBJ1-4; D call uncertain. CDR1 LNHNV and CDR2 YYDKDF come from the germline V gene (reference sequence). The CDR3 is made up of 14 amino acids. The V gene lost 6 bases and the J gene lost 1 base, with 9 bases spanning the gap. CDR3 region: CATRASGTNEKLFF. DNA for the CDR3: TGTGCCACCAGGGCGTCGGGAACTAATGAAAAACTGTTTTTT.

V usage is TRBV28 and J usage is TRBJ2-1, with TRBD2 as a possible D gene (5 bases). The germline V gene has CDR1 MDHEN and CDR2 SYDVKM. V lost 3 bases, J lost 8 bases, and 11 bases lay in between. CDR3 size: 13 residues. CDR3 amino acids: CASSLRAGDEQFF. The CDR3 nucleotides are TGTGCCAGCAGTTTGCGGGCGGGCGATGAGCAGTTCTTC.

This chain connects TRBV7-2 to TRBJ2-5; 9 bases match TRBD1. CDR1 SGHTA and CDR2 FQGNSA come from the germline V gene. The junction had 6 bases not matched to a gene; V was cut back by 5 bases and J by 5 bases. There are 14 residues in the CDR3. DNA of the CDR3: TGTGCCAGCAGCCCGAGGGACAGGGTTGAGACCCAGTACTTC. This sequence encodes CASSPRDRVETQYF.

The V call is TRBV19, the J call TRBJ2-1, with D perhaps matching TRBD2 (6 bases). Germline V gene data show CDR1 as LNHDA and CDR2 as SQIVND (reference sequence). The CDR3 runs 16 residues. Trimming took 5 bases from V and 2 from J, leaving 16 bases between them. The CDR3 DNA is TGTGCCAGTAGTTCCGCCGGGGGAGCCGCCTACAATGAGCAGTTCTTC. As protein: CASSSAGGAAYNEQFF. Full variable domain (missing parts from reference TRBV19 and TRBJ2-1): DGGITQSPKYLFRKEGQNVTLSCEQNLNHDAMYWYRQDPGQGLRLIYYSQIVNDFQKGDIAEGYSVSREKKESFPLTVTSAQKNPTAFYLCASSSAGGAAYNEQFFGPGTRLTVL.

V usage is TRBV10-3 and J usage is TRBJ2-1, with D perhaps matching TRBD2 (6 bases). This CDR3 is built from 18 residues. With 4 bases removed from V and 8 bases from J, the gap between germline ends came to 27 bases. CDR1 is ENHRY, CDR2 SYGVKD, per germline. The CDR3 loop reads CAISVETATLPPGDEQFF. The CDR3 DNA follows: TGTGCCATCAGTGTTGAGACGGCCACCCTTCCCCCGGGGGATGAGCAGTTCTTC.

This chain connects TRBV11-2 to TRBJ2-3, with 7 positions matching TRBD2. Trimming cost V 5 bases and J 3 bases; bases outside gene matches: 8. CDR1 is SGHAT and CDR2 is FQNNGV in the germline V gene. The CDR3 extends over 15 amino acids. The CDR3 spells CASSPSRAGTDTQYF. For the CDR3, the DNA is TGTGCCAGCAGCCCCAGTCGAGCGGGAACAGATACGCAGTATTTT.

The chain recombines TRBV3-1 (or the pseudogene TRBV3-2) with TRBJ2-1; 9 bases line up with TRBD2. Germline V lookup: CDR1 LGHDT, CDR2 YNNKEL (reference sequence). This CDR3 comprises 15 residues. The ends lost 4 bases at V and 3 bases at J; junction bases unmatched: 4. CDR3: CASSRTSEGYNEQFF. The CDR3 DNA is TGTGCCAGCAGCCGGACTAGCGAGGGCTACAATGAGCAGTTCTTC.

The genes are TRBV6-5 and TRBJ2-7; 9 nucleotides line up with TRBD1. The CDR3 is 14 residues long. The V gene's germline CDR1 is MNHEY and CDR2 SVGAGI. The junction had 5 bases not matched to a gene; V was cut back by 6 bases and J by 2 bases. CDR3 residues: CASRGGTGTYEQYF. CDR3 nucleotide sequence: TGTGCCAGCAGGGGGGGGACAGGGACCTACGAGCAGTACTTC.

Remarks on this clone: Distinct nucleotide sequences in the sample also encode this CDR3. The rearrangement uses TRBV7-9 and TRBJ2-7; weak D call: TRBD2 (6 bases). CDR1 and CDR2 (germline): SEHNR, FQNEAQ (reference sequence). This CDR3 has 12 amino acids. The V and J ends lost 1 base and 6 bases respectively, with 7 bases between them. The CDR3 is CASSLDSGEQYF. Written as DNA, the CDR3 is TGTGCCAGCAGCTTAGATAGCGGCGAGCAGTACTTC.